The next 18 T cell receptor beta chains were all read from a single sample in a study of radiotherapy plus CTLA-4 blockade in lung cancer. Clones were sequenced by immunoSEQ multiplex PCR, and TCRdb holds only the in-frame ones, with some missing. The sample has fewer than 65,000 clones, about 80% seen once; the top ten hold roughly 6.7%. The sequencing used peripheral blood, collected from a patient treated with radiotherapy plus ipilimumab. The receptors shown here come from a human donor with non-small cell lung cancer whose response to radiotherapy plus ipilimumab could not be evaluated.

The V gene is TRBV2, the J gene TRBJ2-7, with 8 bases aligning to TRBD1. After removal of 5 bases from V and 1 base from J, the junction contained 4 bases not matched to a gene. The germline gives CDR1 SNHLY, CDR2 FYNNEI. The CDR3 extends over 14 amino acids. CDR3 coding DNA: TGTGCCAGCAGTCGGGACAGGAGTTCCTACGAGCAGTACTTC. Translation gives CASSRDRSSYEQYF.

The rearrangement joins TRBV2 to TRBJ2-7; tentative D call: TRBD2 (5 bases). Germline V gene sequence: CDR1 SNHLY, CDR2 FYNNEI. Trimming removed 8 bases at V and 0 bases at J, with 11 bases between. This CDR3 spans 13 amino acids. This chain's CDR3 is CASDLGSSYEQYF. As DNA, the CDR3 is TGTGCCAGCGATCTGGGGAGCTCCTACGAGCAGTACTTC.

V gene TRBV18 combines with J gene TRBJ1-3, with 7 bases lining up with TRBD1. The junction had 8 bases not matched to a gene; V was cut back by 2 bases and J by 4 bases. The CDR3 loop spans 16 amino acids. Germline V gene data show CDR1 as KGHSH and CDR2 as LQKENI. The CDR3 DNA sequence: TGTGCCAGCTCACCAGGATCACAGGGGAGGGGAAACACCATATATTTT. It is translated as CASSPGSQGRGNTIYF.

Remarks on this clone: Other DNA variants within this sample encode the same CDR3. The chain has TRBV7-2 and TRBJ2-7; 9 positions agree with TRBD2. CDR1 and CDR2 from the germline V gene are SGHTA and FQGNSA. This CDR3 contains 14 residues. The V segment lost 4 bases and the J segment 2 bases; nucleotides outside the gene matches: 3. This chain's CDR3 is CASSSSGGTYEQYF. CDR3 in DNA: TGTGCCAGCAGCTCCAGCGGGGGGACCTACGAGCAGTACTTC. The full variable domain, its missing parts supplied by reference TRBV7-2 and TRBJ2-7, is GAGVSQSPSNKVTEKGKDVELRCDPISGHTALYWYRQSLGQGLEFLIYFQGNSAPDKSGLPSDRFSAERTGGSVSTLTIQRTQQEDSAVYLCASSSSGGTYEQYFGPGTRLTVT.

The chain combines TRBV6-5 with TRBJ2-7; TRBD2 is a possible D gene (5 bases). CDR1 MNHEY and CDR2 SVGAGI come from the germline V gene. CDR3 size: 15 residues. The V end was cut by 0 bases, the J end by 7 bases, with 16 bases between. The DNA of the CDR3 is TGTGCCAGCAGTTACTCGACTCTAGCTACGTGGGAGCAGTACTTC. This encodes CASSYSTLATWEQYF.

This chain links TRBV7-2 with TRBJ2-2, with TRBD2 matching 7 bases. Germline CDR1 is SGHTA and CDR2 is FQGNSA. The J segment lost 0 bases and the V segment lost 3 bases, leaving 1 base of the junction unmatched. This CDR3 contains 15 residues. CDR3: CASSFGGANTGELFF. As DNA, the CDR3 is TGTGCCAGCAGCTTTGGGGGGGCGAACACCGGGGAGCTGTTTTTT. The complete variable domain, with remaining parts taken from reference TRBV7-2 and TRBJ2-2, reads GAGVSQSPSNKVTEKGKDVELRCDPISGHTALYWYRQSLGQGLEFLIYFQGNSAPDKSGLPSDRFSAERTGGSVSTLTIQRTQQEDSAVYLCASSFGGANTGELFFGEGSRLTVL.

The J gene is TRBJ2-3, the V gene TRBV10-3; D gene unclear. Germline V gene lookup returns CDR1 ENHRY and CDR2 SYGVKD. Trimming took off 3 bases at V and 3 bases at J, with 16 bases between the two ends. The CDR3 is made up of 16 amino acids. CDR3 coding DNA: TGTGCCATCAGTGATAGAGACATCATCGCAACAGATACGCAGTATTTT. The encoded protein is CAISDRDIIATDTQYF.

The CDR3 here is CASSSSAGPYGYTF. The CDR3 region has the DNA TGTGCCAGCAGCTCCTCAGCAGGGCCCTATGGCTACACCTTC. The chain has TRBV5-5 and TRBJ1-2; tentatively, D is TRBD1 (5 bases). The CDR3 contains 14 residues. CDR1 is SGHKS and CDR2 is YYEKEE in the germline V gene (reference sequence). Trimming removed 3 bases from V and 4 bases from J, with 13 bases in between.

The chain joins TRBV7-2 to TRBJ2-3; D is possibly TRBD1 (5 bases). This CDR3 is built from 14 residues. V lost 5 bases and J 2 bases, leaving 11 bases between the germline ends. Germline V gene sequence: CDR1 SGHTA, CDR2 FQGNSA. CDR3 region: CASSPRVHTDTQYF. In nucleotides, the CDR3 is TGTGCCAGCAGCCCCAGGGTACACACAGATACGCAGTATTTT.

The chain joins TRBV18 to TRBJ2-7; weak D call: TRBD2 (5 bases). Trimming pared 5 bases from V and 5 bases from J, leaving 10 bases between. The germline V gene has CDR1 KGHSH and CDR2 LQKENI. CDR3 size: 12 residues. The CDR3: CASSIRGNEQYF. The DNA of the CDR3 is TGTGCCAGCTCAATCCGGGGAAACGAGCAGTACTTC.

The chain joins TRBV11-3 to TRBJ2-1; 7 positions agree with TRBD1. This CDR3 is built from 14 residues. Trimming removed 1 base from V and 7 bases from J; junction bases left unmatched: 4. Per the germline V gene, CDR1 is SGHNT and CDR2 is YENEEA. DNA of the CDR3: TGTGCCAGCAGCTTAGCCTCGACAGGGAATGAGCAGTTCTTC. It translates to CASSLASTGNEQFF. The full variable domain, in which reference TRBV11-3 and TRBJ2-1 provide the parts outside the CDR3, is EAGVVQSPRYKIIEKKQPVAFWCNPISGHNTLYWYLQNLGQGPELLIRYENEEAVDDSQLPKDRFSAERLKGVDSTLKIQPAELGDSAVYLCASSLASTGNEQFFGPGTRLTVL.

This chain links TRBV7-7 with TRBJ2-3; D is ambiguous. Germline V gene sequence: CDR1 SSHAT, CDR2 FNYEAQ (reference sequence). The germline V and J ends were trimmed by 5 bases and 2 bases, with 8 bases remaining between them. The CDR3 has 13 amino acids. CDR3: CASSLLSTDTQYF. Here the CDR3 DNA reads TGTGCCAGCAGCCTTTTATCCACAGATACGCAGTATTTT.

The chain joins TRBV27 to TRBJ2-1; 7 nucleotides agree with TRBD1. This CDR3 has 13 residues. V shed 5 bases and J 7 bases; nucleotides not matched to a gene: 5. Germline V CDR1 and CDR2: MNHEY, SMNVEV (reference sequence). The CDR3: CASSTGATNEQFF. CDR3 in DNA: TGTGCCAGCAGTACAGGGGCGACGAATGAGCAGTTCTTC.

This chain joins TRBV5-4 and TRBJ2-1; D possibly corresponds to TRBD1 (6 bases). The CDR3 runs to 16 residues. Deletions cut 1 base from V and 0 bases from J, with 11 bases between. The V gene's germline CDR1 is SGHNT and CDR2 YYREEE (reference sequence). The CDR3 DNA sequence: TGTGCCAGCAGCTTGTTAAGGGGGAGCTCCTACAATGAGCAGTTCTTC. This gives the protein CASSLLRGSSYNEQFF.

The chain uses TRBV18 and TRBJ2-5; tentative D call: TRBD2 (6 bases). Trimming cost V 6 bases and J 2 bases, with 16 bases left between them. Germline V gene lookup returns CDR1 KGHSH and CDR2 LQKENI. The CDR3 contains 15 residues. CDR3 amino acids: CASSLWETSQETQYF. DNA of the CDR3: TGTGCCAGCTCGCTTTGGGAGACTAGTCAAGAGACCCAGTACTTC.

The V call is TRBV7-2, the J call TRBJ1-6; tentative D call: TRBD1 (5 bases). V gave up 5 bases and J gave up 3 bases, with 8 bases separating them. The CDR3 has 14 residues. CDR1 and CDR2 from the germline V gene are SGHTA and FQGNSA. CDR3 nucleotide sequence: TGTGCCAGCAGCCCCGGGGGCTATAATTCACCCCTCCACTTT. This gives the protein CASSPGGYNSPLHF.

This clone was found once. The genes are TRBV18 and TRBJ1-2; tentative D call: TRBD1 (6 bases). This CDR3 has 14 amino acids. Trimming pared 2 bases from V and 7 bases from J, leaving 14 bases between. The germline V gene has CDR1 KGHSH and CDR2 LQKENI. Here the CDR3 reads CASSPDRRGIGYTF. Written as DNA, the CDR3 is TGTGCCAGCTCACCAGACAGGAGAGGTATTGGCTACACCTTC.

The V and J genes are TRBV11-2 and TRBJ2-3, with D unclear. The CDR3 loop spans 13 amino acids. V shed 0 bases and J shed 6 bases, with 7 bases lying between them. Per the germline V gene, CDR1 is SGHAT and CDR2 is FQNNGV. CDR3 nucleotide sequence: TGTGCCAGCAGCTTAGATTTCGGGGATACGCAGTATTTT. This codes for CASSLDFGDTQYF. The whole variable domain, filled in from reference TRBV11-2 and TRBJ2-3, reads EAGVAQSPRYKIIEKRQSVAFWCNPISGHATLYWYQQILGQGPKLLIQFQNNGVVDDSQLPKDRFSAERLKGVDSTLKIQPAKLEDSAVYLCASSLDFGDTQYFGPGTRLTVL.